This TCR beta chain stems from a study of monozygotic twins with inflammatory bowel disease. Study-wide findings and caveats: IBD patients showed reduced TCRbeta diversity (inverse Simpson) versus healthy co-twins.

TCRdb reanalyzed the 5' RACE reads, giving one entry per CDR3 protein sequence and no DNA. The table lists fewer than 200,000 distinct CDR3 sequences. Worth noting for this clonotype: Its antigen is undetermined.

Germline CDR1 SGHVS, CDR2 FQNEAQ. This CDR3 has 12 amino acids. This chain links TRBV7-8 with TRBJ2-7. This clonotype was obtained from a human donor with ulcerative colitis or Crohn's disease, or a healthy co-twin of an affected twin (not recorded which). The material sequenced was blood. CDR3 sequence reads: CASSLLSGEQYF.